This is a list of T cell receptor beta chains from one sample in a study of blood T cell repertoires in COVID-19. Profiling relied on immunoSEQ multiplex PCR, and the TCRdb table lists in-frame clones only, not all of them. The table shows 260,000 or so clones, with roughly 82% occurring only once. The specimen sequenced was peripheral blood. The receptors were sampled from a woman in her 70s with acute or convalescent COVID-19. CDR3s leave out the opening cysteine and the closing phenylalanine or tryptophan.

TRBV19	TRBJ2-7	11	ASSLRQGYEQY
TRBV6-5	TRBJ1-2	13	ASSWGQGVDYGYT
TRBV5-1	TRBJ2-5	10	ASSLGQGGQY
TRBV2	TRBJ2-6	15	ASSVEQLTSGANVLT
TRBV6-5	TRBJ2-1	13	ASSRDRGGYNEQF
TRBV5-1	TRBJ1-4	13	ASSLRTGLGEKLF
TRBV7-9	TRBJ1-6	11	ASSSTGISPLH
TRBV28	TRBJ1-1	13	ASSLQDRMNTEAF
TRBV4-2	TRBJ2-3	15	ASSQGSGGGAKDTQY
TRBV14	TRBJ2-1	14	ASSQDAGSSYNEQF
TRBV11-2	TRBJ2-5	11	ASTTDRVETQY
TRBV11-2	TRBJ2-7	11	ASSWTGDREQY
TRBV2	TRBJ1-5	12	ASSERRDFQPQH
TRBV5-1	TRBJ1-5	13	ASSLESGSNQPQH
TRBV5-5	TRBJ1-2	12	ASSPGTGRYGYT
TRBV28	TRBJ1-2	10	ASRQGNYGYT
TRBV15	TRBJ2-3	12	ATSRDLSTDTQY
TRBV6-2/TRBV6-3	TRBJ1-2	12	ASSYSAGGDGYT
TRBV21-1	TRBJ1-5	12	ARGTGSFNQPQH
TRBV5-6	TRBJ2-3	14	ASSLGEAGNTDTQY
TRBV5-5	TRBJ2-7	10	ASSSWQDEQY
TRBV7-2	TRBJ1-5	14	ASSLVGQGSNQPQH
TRBV27	TRBJ1-5	13	ASSLRQGAGQPQH
TRBV18	TRBJ2-5	12	ASSPPGAQETQY
TRBV7-2	TRBJ1-1	12	ASSPKRGDTEAF
TRBV7-2	TRBJ1-1	12	ASSPGPGNPEAF
TRBV3-1/TRBV3-2	TRBJ1-5	13	ASSPRTGGNQPQH
TRBV6-5	TRBJ1-2	11	ASSTGFDYGYT
TRBV19	TRBJ1-1	12	ASSKGGGNTEAF
TRBV7-2	TRBJ2-7	11	ASSLGLAGEQY
TRBV5-1	TRBJ1-6	12	ASSLGTVTSPLH
TRBV3-1/TRBV3-2	TRBJ1-3	12	ASSSGRAGNTIY
TRBV9	TRBJ1-3	12	ASSASHAGNTIY
TRBV5-8	TRBJ2-1	14	ASSLRAGGVNNEQF
TRBV3-1/TRBV3-2	TRBJ1-1	13	ASSQALDREEKAF
TRBV4-2	TRBJ2-1	15	ASSQDLVGSSYNEQF
TRBV30	TRBJ1-2	10	AWSQPRGGYT
TRBV18	TRBJ1-2	12	ASSPGQPPGGYT
TRBV6-5	TRBJ1-2	14	ASSYSTARPENGYT
TRBV5-4	TRBJ2-1	13	ASSSTPPGSDEQF
TRBV29-1	TRBJ2-1	9	SAGLSNEQF
TRBV19	TRBJ1-2	12	ASTRDRGFYGYT
TRBV19	TRBJ2-7	11	ASSTGGAREQY
TRBV15	TRBJ1-6	13	ATSRDRLSNSPLH
TRBV30	TRBJ1-2	10	AWRTANYGYT
TRBV19	TRBJ2-3	12	ASSIGSGKDTQY
TRBV5-1	TRBJ1-4	11	ASSSNSNEKLF
TRBV7-8	TRBJ1-1	14	ASSLRQGAMNTEAF
TRBV5-4	TRBJ1-3	12	ASSPDRAGNTIY
TRBV10-3	TRBJ1-6	11	AISGQANSPLH
TRBV7-2	TRBJ1-5	15	ASSLYPGQGSGQPQH